This T cell receptor beta chain was identified during a study of shared clonotypes between healthy human individuals. The wider study: Donors were a couple of women and a few men aged 18 to 49. CD8 memory received one plate per donor, CD8 naive two, CD4 memory three and CD4 naive three.

Points from the study as a whole: Owing to a small donor count, the genetic and exposure-history diversity represented was limited. Rarefaction demonstrated incomplete sorted-subset sequencing despite large depth.

The assay was immunoSEQ multiplex PCR, and TCRdb's table has in-frame clones only and misses some. The sample consists of 85,000 to 100,000 clones, roughly 69% of them appearing once. This CDR3 has 14 amino acids. The germline V gene encodes CDR1 SGDLS and CDR2 YYNGEE. After removal of 3 bases from V and 5 bases from J, the junction contained 4 bases not matched to a gene. Of note for this clone: The antigen is unknown.

The clonotype comes from a young man in good health. The specimen sequenced was memory CD8+ T cells sorted from blood. The subset here: CD45RO+ cells pooled with CCR7-negative TemRA cells. V usage is TRBV9 and J usage is TRBJ2-5; 10 positions agree with TRBD2. The CDR3 here is CASSALAGEETQYF. For the CDR3, the DNA is TGTGCCAGCAGCGCCCTAGCGGGAGAGGAGACCCAGTACTTC. Full variable domain (missing parts from reference TRBV9 and TRBJ2-5): DSGVTQTPKHLITATGQRVTLRCSPRSGDLSVYWYQQSLDQGLQFLIQYYNGEERAKGNILERFSAQQFPDLHSELNLSSLELGDSALYFCASSALAGEETQYFGPGTRLLVL.